Below are 19 T cell receptor beta chains sequenced from a single sample in a study of CD8 T cells in ankylosing spondylitis. MiXCR was run by TCRdb on the 5' RACE reads, yielding one entry per CDR3 protein. The sample has about 280,000 distinct CDR3 sequences, 20% seen once. Sequencing was done on a sample of blood, either unsorted or a sorted T cell fraction (not recorded which). The receptors were sampled from a male donor with ankylosing spondylitis or in good health (not recorded which).

This chain links TRBV19 with TRBJ1-5; 7 bases line up with TRBD1. Germline V gives CDR1 LNHDA, CDR2 SQIVND (reference sequence). The V and J ends lost 7 bases and 0 bases, in that order; junction bases with no gene match: 9. This CDR3 contains 16 residues. The CDR3 DNA reads TGTGCCAGTAACTCCCGACAGGGCTATAGCAATCAGCCCCAGCATTTT. Translating it yields CASNSRQGYSNQPQHF.

This clonotype was picked up a small number of times. The chain recombines TRBV12-3 or TRBV12-4 with TRBJ2-7; no clear D gene. V gave up 3 bases and J gave up 0 bases, with 15 bases separating them. The CDR3 extends over 16 amino acids. The CDR3: CASSLRLPDRSYEQYV. The DNA for the CDR3 is TGTGCCAGCAGTTTGAGATTGCCTGATCGCTCCTACGAGCAGTACGTC.

This clonotype was counted ten times or more. This chain joins TRBV10-3 and TRBJ1-5; D gene uncertain. The germline V and J ends were trimmed by 3 bases and 4 bases, with 7 bases remaining between them. The germline V gene has CDR1 ENHRY and CDR2 SYGVKD. This CDR3 is built from 13 residues. CDR3 in amino acids: CAISDKGNQPQHF. CDR3 DNA sequence: TGTGCCATCAGTGATAAAGGGAATCAGCCCCAGCATTTT.

This chain connects TRBV20-1 to TRBJ2-1; no clear D. Trimming pared 1 base from V and 0 bases from J, leaving 7 bases between. Germline assignment: CDR1 DFQATT and CDR2 SNEGSKA (reference sequence). This CDR3 has 14 residues. The CDR3 sequence is CSARVLSSYNEQFF. The CDR3 region has the DNA TGCAGTGCTAGAGTTTTGAGCTCCTACAATGAGCAGTTCTTC.

This chain connects TRBV18 to TRBJ2-1; TRBD1 might be the D (6 bases). This CDR3 has 15 amino acids. Trimming left V 3 bases short and J 0 bases short, with 9 bases between. From germline, CDR1 is KGHSH and CDR2 LQKENI. The CDR3 protein is CASSPKTGSYNEQFF. The CDR3 bases are TGTGCCAGCTCACCCAAGACAGGCTCCTACAATGAGCAGTTCTTC.

The V gene is TRBV6-1, the J gene TRBJ2-1, with 9 bases fitting TRBD2. Trimming at V came to 5 bases and at J to 2 bases, leaving 7 bases not matched to a gene. The CDR3 has 16 residues. Germline CDR1 is MNHNS and CDR2 is SASEGT. CDR3 DNA: TGTGCCAGCAGTAATAGACTAGCGGCCACCTACAATGAGCAGTTCTTC. Amino acid sequence: CASSNRLAATYNEQFF.

The V gene is TRBV12-3 or TRBV12-4, the J gene TRBJ1-5; D is perhaps TRBD1 (6 bases). With 6 bases removed from V and 3 bases from J, the gap between germline ends came to 12 bases. The CDR3 covers 14 residues. CDR3 in DNA: TGTGCCAGCAGACTGGGGGCCTACAATCAGCCCCAGCATTTT. Its protein product is CASRLGAYNQPQHF.

This clonotype was counted ten times or more. The rearrangement links TRBV29-1 to TRBJ2-5; D is ambiguous. V was pared by 6 bases and J by 4 bases, with 12 bases between. Germline lookup yields CDR1 SQVTM and CDR2 ANQGSEA. The CDR3 contains 12 residues. The CDR3 coding sequence is TGCAGCGTCTCCGGGCCAGGAGAGACCCAGTACTTC. Encoded protein: CSVSGPGETQYF.

This clonotype was seen only a few times. The rearrangement links TRBV6-5 to TRBJ1-4; TRBD1 agrees at 8 bases. CDR1 and CDR2 (germline): MNHEY, SVGAGI. The CDR3 sequence is 14 residues long. Unmatched junction bases numbered 5, after V lost 4 bases and J lost 7 bases. The CDR3 sequence is CASSSQGAVEKLFF. The CDR3 nucleotides read TGTGCCAGCAGTTCCCAGGGGGCAGTTGAAAAACTGTTTTTT.

The V gene is TRBV7-9, the J gene TRBJ2-7, with D tentatively TRBD1 or TRBD2 (5 bases each). Germline values: CDR1 SEHNR, CDR2 FQNEAQ (reference sequence). Trimming took 8 bases from V and 2 from J, leaving 13 bases between them. CDR3 size: 13 residues. In nucleotides, the CDR3 is TGTGCCAGCCTTCTTAGGGGACCCTACGAGCAGTACGTC. This codes for CASLLRGPYEQYV.

This clonotype appeared a few times. J is TRBJ2-4 and V is TRBV6-1, with 9 bases matching TRBD1. V was clipped by 6 bases and J by 8 bases; unmatched bases: 8. CDR3 length: 14 amino acids. Germline CDR1 and CDR2: MNHNS and SASEGT. CDR3 residues: CASRVGQGADIQYF. CDR3 DNA sequence: TGTGCCAGCAGGGTGGGACAGGGCGCAGACATTCAGTACTTC.

This clonotype was found many times. The chain links TRBV20-1 to TRBJ2-2, with 14 bases aligning to TRBD2. The CDR3 runs to 16 residues. In germline, CDR1 is DFQATT, CDR2 SNEGSKA (reference sequence). The ends lost 6 bases at V and 3 bases at J; junction bases unmatched: 6. In DNA, the CDR3 is TGCAGTGCGCCGGGACTAGCGGGGGAGTACACCGGGGAGCTGTTTTTT. Translation: CSAPGLAGEYTGELFF.

J is TRBJ2-1 and V is TRBV20-1, with D possibly matching TRBD2 (5 bases). Germline CDR1 and CDR2: DFQATT and SNEGSKA (reference sequence). This CDR3 contains 14 residues. Trimming took 5 bases from V and 0 from J, leaving 11 bases between them. CDR3 region: CSARSGFSYNEQFF. The CDR3 DNA is TGCAGTGCTCGATCGGGGTTCTCCTACAATGAGCAGTTCTTC.

This clonotype was detected a few times. The gene calls are TRBV29-1 and TRBJ1-2, with 9 bases fitting TRBD1. V trimming: 2 bases; J trimming: 6 bases; junction bases outside the gene matches: 10. Germline V CDR1 and CDR2: SQVTM, ANQGSEA. This CDR3 is built from 15 residues. The CDR3 spells CSVEKGQGSLHGYTF. The CDR3 region has the DNA TGCAGCGTTGAAAAAGGACAGGGGTCTCTTCATGGCTACACCTTC.

This clonotype has a handful of counts. In DNA, the CDR3 is TGTGCCAGCGGATACAGAATCGGTGAAGCTTTCTTT. This encodes CASGYRIGEAFF. The chain is built from TRBV27 and TRBJ1-1; D remains unclear. There are 12 residues in the CDR3. Per germline, CDR1 MNHEY and CDR2 SMNVEV (reference sequence). V gave up 8 bases and J gave up 7 bases, with 14 bases separating them.

The sample holds a few counts of this clonotype. V gene TRBV29-1 combines with J gene TRBJ2-3; 10 nucleotides agree with TRBD1. CDR1 and CDR2 (germline): SQVTM, ANQGSEA. V lost 0 bases to trimming and J lost 2 bases; unmatched junction nucleotides: 14. CDR3 length equals 19 residues. The CDR3 region is CSVEDSSFLGTGATDTQYF. The CDR3 DNA is TGCAGCGTTGAAGACTCTTCCTTTTTAGGGACAGGGGCCACAGATACGCAGTATTTT.

This clonotype was counted only a few times. The chain has TRBV5-6 and TRBJ2-7; D is ambiguous. Deletions cut 4 bases from V and 6 bases from J, with 14 bases between. The germline V gene encodes CDR1 SGHDT and CDR2 YYEEEE. The CDR3 extends over 13 amino acids. CDR3 in amino acids: CASSIDLGLEQYV. The CDR3 DNA is TGTGCCAGCAGCATCGACCTAGGGCTCGAGCAGTACGTC.

This clonotype was detected a few times. V and J are TRBV20-1 and TRBJ1-5; possibly TRBD1 for D (6 bases). V lost 2 bases to trimming and J lost 6 bases, with 14 bases between them. This CDR3 contains 14 residues. Germline lookup yields CDR1 DFQATT and CDR2 SNEGSKA (reference sequence). The CDR3 reads CSARPQQGSQPQHF. In DNA, the CDR3 is TGCAGTGCTAGACCCCAACAGGGATCTCAGCCCCAGCATTTT.

This clonotype was found a few times. The DNA of the CDR3 is TGTGCCAGCAGTGCCCAGGGGACAGGCCGCCTTTTCTTC. Its translation is CASSAQGTGRLFF. The chain combines TRBV2 with TRBJ2-1; 8 nucleotides match TRBD1. The CDR3 is 13 residues long. Germline lookup yields CDR1 SNHLY and CDR2 FYNNEI. Unmatched junction bases numbered 12, after V lost 4 bases and J lost 16 bases.